These T cell receptor beta chains were read from a single sample in a study of T cells in Graves' hyperthyroidism and ophthalmopathy. TCRdb used MiXCR to reprocess the multiplex PCR reads, holding one entry per CDR3 protein. Here the sample spans roughly 250,000 distinct CDR3 sequences, roughly 22% being singletons. The sample consisted of blood. These receptors originate from a young man with Graves' ophthalmopathy. Each CDR3 is given with its conserved first and last residue. The D gene is left open where the match is weak. Some rows mark clone size as missing; the rest say once, few, many or name a class of expanded clone.

j_gene: TRBJ2-5
v_gene: TRBV20-1
d_gene: -
abundance: -
CDR3aa: CSVATPETQYF
CDR3nt: TGCAGTGTCGCGACCCCGGAGACCCAGTACTTC

j_gene: TRBJ1-4
v_gene: TRBV2
d_gene: -
abundance: many
CDR3aa: CASRIGRTNEKLFF
CDR3nt: TGTGCCAGCCGAATAGGGAGAACTAATGAAAAACTGTTTTTT

j_gene: TRBJ2-7
v_gene: TRBV29-1
d_gene: -
abundance: -
CDR3aa: CSGGDVYEQYF
CDR3nt: TGCAGCGGGGGGGATGTCTACGAGCAGTACTTC

j_gene: TRBJ2-3
v_gene: TRBV20-1
d_gene: -
abundance: -
CDR3aa: CSARLSSTPQDTQYF
CDR3nt: TGCAGTGCTAGGCTCTCGTCAACACCCCAAGATACGCAGTATTTT

j_gene: TRBJ2-4
v_gene: TRBV3-1
d_gene: -
abundance: few
CDR3aa: CASSRRQGGNIQYF
CDR3nt: TGTGCCAGCAGCCGTCGACAGGGAGGAAACATTCAGTACTTC

j_gene: TRBJ1-5
v_gene: TRBV4-1
d_gene: -
abundance: few
CDR3aa: CASSQGEQPQHF
CDR3nt: TGCGCCAGCAGCCAAGGTGAACAGCCCCAGCATTTT

j_gene: TRBJ2-5
v_gene: TRBV4-1
d_gene: -
abundance: few
CDR3aa: CASSQDGTQYF
CDR3nt: TGCGCCAGCAGCCAAGATGGGACCCAGTACTTC

j_gene: TRBJ1-4
v_gene: TRBV5-1
d_gene: TRBD1
abundance: -
CDR3aa: CASSRQGEEKLFF
CDR3nt: TGCGCCAGCAGTAGACAGGGGGAGGAAAAACTGTTTTTT

j_gene: TRBJ2-5
v_gene: TRBV28
d_gene: TRBD2
abundance: -
CDR3aa: CASSPGTSGSGYF
CDR3nt: TGTGCCAGCAGTCCTGGGACTAGCGGGAGTGGGTACTTC

j_gene: TRBJ1-2
v_gene: TRBV6-1
d_gene: TRBD1
abundance: -
CDR3aa: CAGGTGVGYTF
CDR3nt: TGTGCCGGCGGGACAGGGGTTGGCTACACCTTC

j_gene: TRBJ1-5
v_gene: TRBV6-2/TRBV6-3
d_gene: TRBD1
abundance: -
CDR3aa: CASSPRTGLNSNQPQHF
CDR3nt: TGTGCCAGCAGTCCTCGGACAGGGCTCAATAGCAATCAGCCCCAGCATTTT

j_gene: TRBJ2-7
v_gene: TRBV6-2/TRBV6-3
d_gene: TRBD2
abundance: -
CDR3aa: CASTYGEREFFGVTHEQYF
CDR3nt: TGTGCCAGCACCTACGGCGAGCGGGAGTTTTTTGGGGTGACTCACGAGCAGTACTTC

j_gene: TRBJ1-1
v_gene: TRBV29-1
d_gene: -
abundance: -
CDR3aa: CSALQGKTEAFF
CDR3nt: TGCAGCGCCCTCCAGGGGAAAACTGAAGCTTTCTTT

j_gene: TRBJ1-5
v_gene: TRBV2
d_gene: -
abundance: many
CDR3aa: CASSETGTSNQPQHF
CDR3nt: TGTGCCAGCAGTGAAACCGGGACTAGCAATCAGCCCCAGCATTTT

j_gene: TRBJ2-7
v_gene: TRBV5-5
d_gene: TRBD2
abundance: -
CDR3aa: CASSLRVATSGMRDYEQYF
CDR3nt: TGTGCCAGCAGCTTGAGGGTGGCGACTAGCGGGATGAGAGACTACGAGCAGTACTTC

j_gene: TRBJ2-1
v_gene: TRBV7-9
d_gene: TRBD2
abundance: -
CDR3aa: CASSRGLAGPNEQFF
CDR3nt: TGTGCCAGCAGCAGGGGACTAGCGGGTCCCAATGAGCAGTTCTTC

j_gene: TRBJ2-1
v_gene: TRBV10-3
d_gene: -
abundance: -
CDR3aa: CAISESGPSSYNEQFF
CDR3nt: TGTGCCATCAGTGAGTCGGGGCCCAGCTCCTACAATGAGCAGTTCTTC

j_gene: TRBJ2-3
v_gene: TRBV27
d_gene: -
abundance: -
CDR3aa: CASSPGVTNTDTQYF
CDR3nt: TGTGCCAGCAGTCCCGGGGTTACTAACACAGATACGCAGTATTTT

j_gene: TRBJ2-1
v_gene: TRBV5-1
d_gene: -
abundance: many
CDR3aa: CATTLRGSSYNEQFF
CDR3nt: TGCGCCACCACCCTCCGGGGGAGCTCCTACAATGAGCAGTTCTTC

j_gene: TRBJ2-6
v_gene: TRBV6-1
d_gene: TRBD1
abundance: many
CDR3aa: CASRAQGARGANVLTF
CDR3nt: TGTGCCAGCAGAGCACAGGGGGCGCGCGGGGCCAACGTCCTGACTTTC

j_gene: TRBJ2-7
v_gene: TRBV28
d_gene: -
abundance: many
CDR3aa: CASSGTISYEQYF
CDR3nt: TGTGCCAGCAGCGGGACCATCTCCTACGAGCAGTACTTC

j_gene: TRBJ2-5
v_gene: TRBV28
d_gene: TRBD1
abundance: -
CDR3aa: CASMPGQGLETQYF
CDR3nt: TGTGCCAGTATGCCGGGACAGGGGCTGGAGACCCAGTACTTC

j_gene: TRBJ2-2
v_gene: TRBV24-1
d_gene: -
abundance: -
CDR3aa: CATSDPDRGELFF
CDR3nt: TGTGCCACCAGTGATCCCGACCGCGGGGAGCTGTTTTTT

j_gene: TRBJ2-5
v_gene: TRBV3-1
d_gene: -
abundance: many
CDR3aa: CASSQDQLVAETQYF
CDR3nt: TGTGCCAGCAGCCAAGATCAGCTGGTGGCGGAGACCCAGTACTTC

j_gene: TRBJ2-3
v_gene: TRBV12-3/TRBV12-4
d_gene: TRBD2
abundance: few
CDR3aa: CASNPAGGLRDTQYF
CDR3nt: TGTGCCAGCAATCCGGCGGGAGGCCTCCGGGATACGCAGTATTTT

j_gene: TRBJ1-2
v_gene: TRBV5-1
d_gene: TRBD1
abundance: -
CDR3aa: CASSMGQMDGYTF
CDR3nt: TGCGCCAGCAGCATGGGACAGATGGATGGCTACACCTTC

j_gene: TRBJ2-7
v_gene: TRBV28
d_gene: -
abundance: many
CDR3aa: CASSRAGVVYEQYF
CDR3nt: TGTGCCAGCAGTAGGGCAGGGGTAGTCTACGAGCAGTACTTC

j_gene: TRBJ2-7
v_gene: TRBV6-1
d_gene: TRBD2
abundance: -
CDR3aa: CASSGLAGEDEQYF
CDR3nt: TGTGCCAGCAGTGGGTTAGCGGGAGAGGACGAGCAGTACTTC

j_gene: TRBJ2-5
v_gene: TRBV7-3
d_gene: TRBD2
abundance: once
CDR3aa: CASSLTTSGMETQYF
CDR3nt: TGTGCCAGCAGCTTAACGACTAGCGGGATGGAGACCCAGTACTTC

j_gene: TRBJ2-2
v_gene: TRBV2
d_gene: TRBD2
abundance: few
CDR3aa: CASCLAGKNTGELFF
CDR3nt: TGTGCCAGCTGCCTAGCGGGGAAGAACACCGGGGAGCTGTTTTTT

j_gene: TRBJ1-3
v_gene: TRBV15
d_gene: -
abundance: few
CDR3aa: CATSRDVGARGNTIYF
CDR3nt: TGTGCCACCAGCAGAGATGTGGGGGCGCGGGGAAACACCATATATTTT